The entry below describes one T cell receptor (beta chain). This sample was included in a study of blood T cell repertoires in COVID-19. Study in general: The samples span acute and convalescent COVID-19 from the United States, Italy and Spain. T cells, B-cell-depleted T cells, or PBMCs provided the cDNA or gDNA that served as material.

The V gene end was trimmed by 6 bases and the J gene end by 7 bases; junction bases not matched to a gene: 13. The germline CDR1 and CDR2 sequences are MNHEY and SVGAGI. The CDR3 is 15 amino acids. Per the original data handling: Estimation of nucleated cell counts was performed using reference gene primer amplification. Assay: immunoSEQ multiplex PCR; the TCRdb copy retains only in-frame clones and omits some. That table gives V, J and clone size, and the DNA gave D and trimming. The data contain under 300,000 clones, 82% of them singletons. The sample consisted of peripheral blood. The chain uses TRBV6-5 and TRBJ1-2; 8 bases map to TRBD1. This TCR was sampled from a woman in her sixties with active or convalescent COVID-19. The CDR3 DNA reads TGTGCCAGCAGAGCTCGGACAGGGACGAGAGGTGGCTACACCTTC. Protein: CASRARTGTRGGYTF.